The T cell receptor (beta chain) under discussion was sequenced for a study of T cell changes during pregnancy in multiple sclerosis. From germline, CDR1 is SNHLY and CDR2 FYNNEI. This CDR3 comprises 14 residues. The V and J ends lost 4 bases and 8 bases, in that order; junction bases with no gene match: 6. TCRdb's copy holds only in-frame clones and misses some; the assay was immunoSEQ multiplex PCR. Found here are approximately 26,000 clones, nearly 90% of them singletons; the top ten hold 0.8%. The sample in question was CD4+ T cells from peripheral blood mononuclear cells, obtained in the second trimester of pregnancy. The source of this sequence is a female donor with multiple sclerosis, enrolled in a pregnancy study. The rearrangement uses TRBV2 and TRBJ1-2; 11 bases are shared with TRBD1. The CDR3 DNA follows: TGTGCCAGCAGTGTCAGGACAGGGGGCTTCGGCTACACCTTC. Its protein product is CASSVRTGGFGYTF. Full variable domain (missing parts from reference TRBV2 and TRBJ1-2): EPEVTQTPSHQVTQMGQEVILRCVPISNHLYFYWYRQILGQKVEFLVSFYNNEISEKSEIFDDQFSVERPDGSNFTLKIRSTKLEDSAMYFCASSVRTGGFGYTFGSGTRLTVV.